Below, 3 T cell receptor beta chains from the same sample are listed, as sequenced in a study of blood T cell repertoires in COVID-19. Some clones are missing from TCRdb's copy, which holds only in-frame ones; the method was immunoSEQ multiplex PCR. The sample has about 99,000 clones; roughly 83% are singletons. Sequencing was done on a sample of peripheral blood. These receptors all stem from an elderly woman with active or convalescent COVID-19.

The chain carries TRBV9 and TRBJ2-1, with D tentatively TRBD2 (7 bases). The germline V and J ends were trimmed by 4 bases and 9 bases, with 20 bases remaining between them. The CDR3 spans 15 residues. Germline CDR1 and CDR2: SGDLS and YYNGEE. CDR3 loop: CASSSRDYKGVEQFF. CDR3 in DNA: TGTGCCAGCAGCTCCCGGGACTATAAGGGGGTTGAGCAGTTCTTC.

The chain has TRBV28 and TRBJ2-1; TRBD1 matches 9 bases. Germline lookup yields CDR1 MDHEN and CDR2 SYDVKM. The CDR3 is made up of 15 amino acids. With V trimmed by 4 bases and J by 6 bases, 7 bases remained unmatched. CDR3 DNA sequence: TGTGCCAGCAGTTCCCCGGGACAGGGAATCAATGAGCAGTTCTTC. Translating it yields CASSSPGQGINEQFF. Supplemented by reference TRBV28 and TRBJ2-1, the full variable domain reads DVKVTQSSRYLVKRTGEKVFLECVQDMDHENMFWYRQDPGLGLRLIYFSYDVKMKEKGDIPEGYSVSREKKERFSLILESASTNQTSMYLCASSSPGQGINEQFFGPGTRLTVL.

The chain recombines TRBV27 with TRBJ1-2; the match to TRBD1 covers 10 bases. The CDR3 is made up of 15 amino acids. The germline gives CDR1 MNHEY, CDR2 SMNVEV (reference sequence). V trimming: 5 bases; J trimming: 8 bases; junction bases outside the gene matches: 11. The CDR3 spells CASSKGQGSYGGYTF. The CDR3, as DNA: TGTGCCAGCAGTAAGGGACAGGGGAGTTACGGCGGCTACACCTTC.